The rows below give T cell receptor beta chains drawn from one sample of a study of cytomegalovirus exposure and HLA in healthy donors. Profiling relied on immunoSEQ multiplex PCR, and the TCRdb table lists in-frame clones only, not all of them. The table lists 100,000 or so clones, 70% to 80% of them singletons. Source material: PBMCs. These receptors originate from a man aged 25-40 years in good health and CMV-seronegative. Both conserved end residues are trimmed from each CDR3. Each record gives: V gene, clone size, CDR3 protein. The size field is filled for only some rows; it gives once, few, many or a size class.

TRBV21-1	-	ASSKQGTGVYNEQF
TRBV7-7	-	ASSNGAAGWETQY
TRBV6-1	few	AVIRFSRGNQPQH
TRBV5-1	few	ASSYGQGVTFNEQF
TRBV5-5	-	ASSLSVSVAYTEAF
TRBV7-2	once	ASSRRGQGDSEAF
TRBV28	-	ASSQSLDSPYEQY
TRBV6-1	-	ASRRDRLVHYGYT
TRBV28	-	ASSPATGYTQY
TRBV28	-	ASSLLMGGGELF
TRBV10-2	-	ASSVGGLGYEQY
TRBV13	once	ASSRGWGGTGELF
TRBV6-5	-	ASSSLQNTEAF
TRBV28	-	ASRRDFYNEQF
TRBV7-2	-	ASSFPGQGATNNSPLH
TRBV19	-	ASSVSGTTDTQY
TRBV5-1	-	ASSLAALEISYNEQF
TRBV9	-	ASSVGGGINTEAF
TRBV7-8	-	ASSPGLAGTGELF
TRBV25-1	-	ASSEWVGTPETQY
TRBV5-1	-	ASRAGLSYEQY
TRBV6-6	few	ASSYSAPNYGYT
TRBV13	-	ASSPRQGDYRYYGYT
TRBV21-1	once	ASSKGSGRGISYEQY
TRBV30	-	ASSTRGRGNTEAF
TRBV9	-	ASSVEMGRDYGYT
TRBV6-6	-	ASSYLNEKLF
TRBV6-5	-	ASSSTGGTQPQH
TRBV21-1	-	ASSKGRQGRWYEQY
TRBV6-1	-	ASVLNTEAF
TRBV10-3	-	AISESGTGDLQETQY
TRBV28	-	ASSTWDRGPHGYT
TRBV10-2	-	ASSESRGLGEKLF
TRBV5-1	-	ASRGQSDTEAF
TRBV11-2	once	ASSSGFAGELF
TRBV4-2	-	ASSRSASGNQPQH
TRBV5-1	-	ASSLGGGGQETQY
TRBV6-5	few	ASSYSQRFNTEAF
TRBV5-4	-	ASSSPQGADTQY
TRBV7-9	-	ASSLLEGVTDTQY
TRBV10-3	-	AITPDSNTEAF
TRBV28	-	ASSGLGAGDRSYEQY
TRBV4-1	few	ASSRPTLQGANTEAF
TRBV7-2	-	AIRQDFSGYT
TRBV9	-	ASSVVQGKTEAF
TRBV29-1	-	SVGLERNSPLH
TRBV2	-	ASIDQVNTEAF
TRBV5-6	-	ASSFTGTSGETQY
TRBV5-1	-	ASSPGYQETQY
TRBV4-2	-	ASSQDTERETQY